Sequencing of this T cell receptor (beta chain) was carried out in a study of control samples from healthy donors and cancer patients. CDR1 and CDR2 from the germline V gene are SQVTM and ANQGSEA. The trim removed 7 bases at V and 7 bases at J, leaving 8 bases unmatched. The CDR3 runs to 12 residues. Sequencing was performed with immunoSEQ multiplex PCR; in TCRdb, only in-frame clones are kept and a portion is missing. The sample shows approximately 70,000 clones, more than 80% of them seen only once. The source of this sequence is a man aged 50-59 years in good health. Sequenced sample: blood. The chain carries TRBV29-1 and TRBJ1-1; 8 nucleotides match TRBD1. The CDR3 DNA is TGCAGCGCGTCGGACAGGGCGTATGAAGCTTTCTTT. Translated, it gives CSASDRAYEAFF.